Presented here are 2 T cell receptor beta chains from one specimen sequenced in a study of T cells in Graves' hyperthyroidism and ophthalmopathy. RNA transcripts served as the template for amplifying TCR beta CDR3 regions. In the first-round RT-PCR of the TCR CDR3, the HTBI primer set was used. TCRdb re-called the multiplex PCR reads with MiXCR, one entry per CDR3 protein. The table shows roughly 640,000 distinct CDR3 sequences, with 15% to 20% occurring only once. What was sequenced was blood. These receptors were collected from a woman in her forties with Graves' ophthalmopathy.

The sample holds many counts of this clonotype. V is TRBV12-3 or TRBV12-4 and J is TRBJ1-2, with D possibly TRBD1 on 5 matching bases. The CDR3 totals 14 residues. Trimming removed 7 bases from V and 5 bases from J, with 17 bases in between. The CDR3 DNA reads as TGTGCCAGCATCCGCACGAGGGGCGGGTATGGCTACACCTTC. Its protein is CASIRTRGGYGYTF.

Ten or more counts support this clonotype. The chain recombines TRBV2 with TRBJ1-1; D perhaps matches TRBD1 (6 bases). The CDR3 covers 16 residues. CDR1 is SNHLY and CDR2 is FYNNEI in the germline V gene. Trimming shortened V by 4 bases and J by 1 base, and 16 bases separated the two germline ends. The CDR3, as DNA: TGTGCCAGCAGTGTTGGGAGGGGGGGGACGAACACTGAAGCTTTCTTT. Protein sequence: CASSVGRGGTNTEAFF.